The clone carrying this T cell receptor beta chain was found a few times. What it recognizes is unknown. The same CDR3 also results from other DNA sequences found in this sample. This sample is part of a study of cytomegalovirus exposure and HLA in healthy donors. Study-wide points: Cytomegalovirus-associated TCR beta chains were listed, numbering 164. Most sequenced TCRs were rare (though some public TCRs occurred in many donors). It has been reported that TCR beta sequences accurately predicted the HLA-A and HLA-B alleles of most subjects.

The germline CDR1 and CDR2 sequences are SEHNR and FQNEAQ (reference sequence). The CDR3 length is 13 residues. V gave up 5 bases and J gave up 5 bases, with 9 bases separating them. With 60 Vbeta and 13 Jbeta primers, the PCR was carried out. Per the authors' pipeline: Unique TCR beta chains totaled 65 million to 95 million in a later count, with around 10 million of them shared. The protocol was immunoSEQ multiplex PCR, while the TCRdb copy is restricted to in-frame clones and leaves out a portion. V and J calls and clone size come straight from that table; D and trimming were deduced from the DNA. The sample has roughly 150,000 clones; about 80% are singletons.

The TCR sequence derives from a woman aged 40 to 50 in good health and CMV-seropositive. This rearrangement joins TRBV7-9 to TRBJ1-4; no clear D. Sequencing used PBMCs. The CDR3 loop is CASSRGSNEKLFF. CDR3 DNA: TGTGCCAGCAGCCGAGGATCGAATGAAAAACTGTTTTTT.